This TCR beta chain came from a study of shared clonotypes between healthy human individuals. With 5 bases removed from V and 9 bases from J, the gap between germline ends came to 20 bases. The CDR3 runs to 15 residues. The germline V gene has CDR1 MDHEN and CDR2 SYDVKM. The protocol was immunoSEQ multiplex PCR, while the TCRdb copy is restricted to in-frame clones and leaves out a portion. The sample contains millions of clones, over 85% of which appear only once. The V and J genes are TRBV28 and TRBJ2-1; D possibly corresponds to TRBD1 (5 bases). Sequenced sample: naive CD4+ T cells sorted from blood. Documented subset: CD45RA+ positively selected. The sequence was collected from a young man in good health. The CDR3: CASSRNPPRDAEQFF. The DNA of the CDR3 is TGTGCCAGCAGTCGAAACCCCCCCAGGGATGCTGAGCAGTTCTTC.